Listed below are T cell receptor beta chains from one sample, sequenced in a study of cytomegalovirus exposure and HLA in healthy donors. Assay: immunoSEQ multiplex PCR; the TCRdb copy retains only in-frame clones and omits some. The repertoire includes about 120,000 clones, roughly 82% of them detected once, and roughly 1.5% sits in the top ten. The sample was PBMCs. These receptors originate from a woman between 18 and 30 years old in good health and CMV-seronegative. Both conserved end residues are part of each CDR3. Each record gives: V gene, J gene, CDR3 protein.

TRBV7-9	TRBJ2-3	CASSLGSGGRTDTQYF
TRBV29-1	TRBJ2-7	CSVVPGQVGHEQYF
TRBV21-1	TRBJ2-7	CASTGRSHEQYF
TRBV7-9	TRBJ2-7	CASSPAGRAYEQYF
TRBV10-1	TRBJ2-2	CASATPNTGELFF
TRBV7-2	TRBJ2-1	CAVTSGTYYNEQFF
TRBV9	TRBJ2-3	CASSLLAGFGADTQYF
TRBV7-9	TRBJ1-2	CASSLATGYGYTF
TRBV7-9	TRBJ1-5	CASSPLGAPKPQHF
TRBV7-9	TRBJ1-5	CSSSHIGQGPGQPQHF
TRBV6-5	TRBJ1-5	CASSYGTGNNQPQHF
TRBV5-1	TRBJ1-2	CASSLVGGTNYGYTF
TRBV5-1	TRBJ2-1	CASSLIGTTGYNEQFF
TRBV19	TRBJ2-4	CASSSTYLAKNIQYF